This T cell receptor (beta chain) is drawn from a study of blood T cell repertoires in COVID-19. Study context: Donors in the United States, Italy and Spain gave samples during acute or convalescent COVID-19. Sources were T cells, B-cell-depleted T cells, or PBMCs; the material itself was cDNA or gDNA.

CDR3 length: 13 residues. V was clipped by 0 bases and J by 7 bases, with 7 bases between them. Germline V gives CDR1 MNHEY, CDR2 SMNVEV (reference sequence). As handled by the study authors: By means of reference gene primer amplification, nucleated cell counts were estimated. TCRdb's copy holds only in-frame clones and misses some; the assay was immunoSEQ multiplex PCR. V and J calls plus clone size are reproduced from that table; the DNA served to infer D and trimming. The sample includes about 270,000 clones, about 85% seen only once; the top ten take roughly 15%. Sequenced material: peripheral blood. The chain employs TRBV27 and TRBJ1-5; D not certain. The origin of this receptor is a human donor in a cohort sampled during active COVID-19. CDR3 in amino acids: CASSLSTVQPQHF. Written as DNA, the CDR3 is TGTGCCAGCAGTTTATCCACAGTGCAGCCCCAGCATTTT.